This T cell receptor (beta chain) was sequenced for a study of T cell repertoires and HLA-DP antigens. Study-level results: Against one allele, clones undetected before culture averaged 36.3%; against the other, around 50%.

Primers targeted 54 TRBV and 13 TRBJ segments. Here immunoSEQ multiplex PCR was the method, and the copy in TCRdb shows in-frame clones only, minus some. The table lists some 2,000 clones, around 70% of them singletons. HeLa cells expressing allogeneic DPB1 restimulated the approximately 15-day-expanded CD4+ cells for 20 to 25 h. Cells were stimulated with HeLa cells transduced with HLA-DPA1/DPB1, HLA-DM, invariant chain and CD80. Average purity of the negatively selected CD4+ T cells was about 98%. V was pared by 11 bases and J by 3 bases, with 17 bases between. Per germline, CDR1 MNHNY and CDR2 SVGAGI (reference sequence). This CDR3 has 14 residues.

The chain has TRBV6-6 and TRBJ2-1; TRBD2 might be the D (5 bases). This clonotype originated in a man between 50 and 59 years old in good health and CMV-seronegative. The sequenced sample consisted of CD137- CD4+ T cells from cultured PBMCs. The CDR3 sequence: CAVAPAGGYNEQFF. The CDR3 region has the DNA TGTGCCGTCGCCCCGGCGGGCGGCTACAATGAGCAGTTCTTC.